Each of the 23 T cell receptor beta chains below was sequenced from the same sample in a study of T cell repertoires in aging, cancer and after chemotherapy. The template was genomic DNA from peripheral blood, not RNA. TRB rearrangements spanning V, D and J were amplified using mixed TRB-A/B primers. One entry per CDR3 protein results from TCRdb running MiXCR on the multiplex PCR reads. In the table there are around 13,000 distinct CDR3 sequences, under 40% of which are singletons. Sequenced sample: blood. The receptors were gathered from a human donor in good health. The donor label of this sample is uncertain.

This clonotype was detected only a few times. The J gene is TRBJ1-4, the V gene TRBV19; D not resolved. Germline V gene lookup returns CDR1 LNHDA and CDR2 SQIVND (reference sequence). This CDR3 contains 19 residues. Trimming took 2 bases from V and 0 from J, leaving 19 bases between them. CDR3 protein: CASSIPTAMYPATNEKLFF. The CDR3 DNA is TGTGCCAGTAGTATACCAACCGCCATGTATCCCGCAACTAATGAAAAACTGTTTTTT.

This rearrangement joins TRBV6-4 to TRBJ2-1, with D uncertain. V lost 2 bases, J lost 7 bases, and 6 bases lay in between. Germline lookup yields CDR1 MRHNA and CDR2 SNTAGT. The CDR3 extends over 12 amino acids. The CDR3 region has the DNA TGTGCCAGCAGTGACAGCGAGAATGAGCAGTTCTTC. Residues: CASSDSENEQFF.

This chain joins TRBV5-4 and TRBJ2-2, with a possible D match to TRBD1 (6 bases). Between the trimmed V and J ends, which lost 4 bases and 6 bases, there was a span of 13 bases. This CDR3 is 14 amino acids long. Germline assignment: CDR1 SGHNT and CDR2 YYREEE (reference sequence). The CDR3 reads CASSTDRYPGELFF. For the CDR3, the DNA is TGTGCCAGCAGCACCGACAGGTATCCCGGGGAGCTGTTTTTT.

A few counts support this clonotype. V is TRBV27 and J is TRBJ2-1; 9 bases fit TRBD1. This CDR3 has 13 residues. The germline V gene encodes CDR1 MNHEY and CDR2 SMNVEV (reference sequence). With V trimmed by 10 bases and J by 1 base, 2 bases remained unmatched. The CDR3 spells CATGTGSYNEQFF. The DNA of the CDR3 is TGTGCCACCGGGACAGGGTCCTACAATGAGCAGTTCTTC.

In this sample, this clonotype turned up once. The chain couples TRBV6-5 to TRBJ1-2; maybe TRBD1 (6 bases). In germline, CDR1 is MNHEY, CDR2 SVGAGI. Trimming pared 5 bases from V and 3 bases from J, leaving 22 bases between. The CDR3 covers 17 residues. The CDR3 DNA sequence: TGTGCCAGCAGTACCGGCGCAATTGGGGGGGGCCACTATGGCTACACCTTC. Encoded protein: CASSTGAIGGGHYGYTF.

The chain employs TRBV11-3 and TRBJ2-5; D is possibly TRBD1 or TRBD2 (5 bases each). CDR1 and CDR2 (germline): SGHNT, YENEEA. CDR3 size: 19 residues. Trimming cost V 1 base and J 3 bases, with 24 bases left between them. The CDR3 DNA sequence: TGTGCCAGCAGCTTAGTTGACAGAGGGATACTAACGACTAAAGAGACCCAGTACTTC. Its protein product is CASSLVDRGILTTKETQYF. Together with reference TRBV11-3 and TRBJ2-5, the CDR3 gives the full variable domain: EAGVVQSPRYKIIEKKQPVAFWCNPISGHNTLYWYLQNLGQGPELLIRYENEEAVDDSQLPKDRFSAERLKGVDSTLKIQPAELGDSAVYLCASSLVDRGILTTKETQYFGPGTRLLVL.

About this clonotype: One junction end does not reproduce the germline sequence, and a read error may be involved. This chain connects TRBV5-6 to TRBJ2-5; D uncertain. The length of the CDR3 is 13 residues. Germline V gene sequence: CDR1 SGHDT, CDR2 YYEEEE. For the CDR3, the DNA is TGCGCCAGCAGCTTAGGCTCCCAAGAGACCCAGTACTTC. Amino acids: CASSLGSQETQYF.

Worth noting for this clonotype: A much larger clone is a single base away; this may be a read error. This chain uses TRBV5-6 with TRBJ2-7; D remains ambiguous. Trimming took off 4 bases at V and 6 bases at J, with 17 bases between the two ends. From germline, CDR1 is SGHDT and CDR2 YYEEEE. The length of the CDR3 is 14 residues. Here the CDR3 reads CASSIDMGKGEQYF. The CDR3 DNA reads TGTGCCAGCAGCATTGACATGGGAAAGGGCGAGCAGTACTTC.

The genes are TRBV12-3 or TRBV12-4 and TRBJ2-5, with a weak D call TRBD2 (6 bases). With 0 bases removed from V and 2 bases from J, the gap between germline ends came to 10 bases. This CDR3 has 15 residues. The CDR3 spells CASSLAGGIQETQYF. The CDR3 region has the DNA TGTGCCAGCAGTTTAGCCGGGGGAATTCAAGAGACCCAGTACTTC.

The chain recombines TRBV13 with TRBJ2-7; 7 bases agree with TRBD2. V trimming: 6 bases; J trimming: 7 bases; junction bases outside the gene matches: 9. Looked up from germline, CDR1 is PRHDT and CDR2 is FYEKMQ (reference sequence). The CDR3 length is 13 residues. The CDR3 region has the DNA TGTGCCAGCAGTTTGAGGGAGGGCCGGGAGCAGTACTTC. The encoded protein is CASSLREGREQYF.

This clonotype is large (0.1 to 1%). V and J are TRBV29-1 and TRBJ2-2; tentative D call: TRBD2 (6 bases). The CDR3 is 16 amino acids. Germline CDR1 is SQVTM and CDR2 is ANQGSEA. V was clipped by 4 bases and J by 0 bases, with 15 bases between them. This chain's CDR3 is CSVGRGSQTNTGELFF. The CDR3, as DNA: TGCAGCGTTGGGCGGGGCAGCCAAACGAACACCGGGGAGCTGTTTTTT.

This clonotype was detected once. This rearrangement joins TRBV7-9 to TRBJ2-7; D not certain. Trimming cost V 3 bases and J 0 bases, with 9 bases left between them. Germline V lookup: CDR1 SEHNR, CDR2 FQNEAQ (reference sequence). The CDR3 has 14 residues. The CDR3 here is CASSFSGDSYEQYF. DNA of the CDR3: TGTGCCAGCAGCTTCAGTGGAGACTCCTACGAGCAGTACTTC.

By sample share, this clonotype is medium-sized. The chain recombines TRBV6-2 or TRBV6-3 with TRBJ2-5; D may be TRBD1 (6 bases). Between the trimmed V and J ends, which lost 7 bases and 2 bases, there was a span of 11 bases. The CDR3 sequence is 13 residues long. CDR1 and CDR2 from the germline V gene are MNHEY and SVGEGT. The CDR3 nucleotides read TGTGCCAGCATCTGGACAGATCAAGAGACCCAGTACTTC. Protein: CASIWTDQETQYF.

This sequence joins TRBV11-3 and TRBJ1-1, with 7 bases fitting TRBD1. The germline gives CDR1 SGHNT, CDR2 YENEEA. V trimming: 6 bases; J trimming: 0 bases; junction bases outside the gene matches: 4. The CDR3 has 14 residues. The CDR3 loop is CASSRDSLNTEAFF. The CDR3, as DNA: TGTGCCAGCAGTCGGGACAGCTTGAACACTGAAGCTTTCTTT.

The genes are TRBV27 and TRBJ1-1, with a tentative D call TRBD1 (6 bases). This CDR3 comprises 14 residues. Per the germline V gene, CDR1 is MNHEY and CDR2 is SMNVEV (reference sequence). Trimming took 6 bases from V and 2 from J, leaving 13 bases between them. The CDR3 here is CASSENRVNTEAFF. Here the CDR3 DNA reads TGTGCCAGCAGCGAGAACAGGGTTAACACTGAAGCTTTCTTT.

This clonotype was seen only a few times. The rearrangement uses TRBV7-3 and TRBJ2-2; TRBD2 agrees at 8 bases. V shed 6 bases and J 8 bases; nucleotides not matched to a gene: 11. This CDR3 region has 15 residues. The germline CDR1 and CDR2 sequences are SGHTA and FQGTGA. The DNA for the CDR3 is TGTGCCAGCAGTTACGGGGGGGCCCTCTTGGGGGAGCTGTTTTTT. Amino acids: CASSYGGALLGELFF. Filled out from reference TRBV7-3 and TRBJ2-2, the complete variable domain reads GAGVSQTPSNKVTEKGKYVELRCDPISGHTALYWYRQSLGQGPEFLIYFQGTGAADDSGLPNDRFFAVRPEGSVSTLKIQRTERGDSAVYLCASSYGGALLGELFFGEGSRLTVL.

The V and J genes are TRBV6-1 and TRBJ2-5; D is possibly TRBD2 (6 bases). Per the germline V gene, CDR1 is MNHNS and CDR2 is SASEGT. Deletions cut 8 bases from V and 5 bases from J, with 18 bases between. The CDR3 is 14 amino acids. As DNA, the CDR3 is TGTGCCAGCGGGGGGACGGGAGCCGGGGAGACCCAGTACTTC. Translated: CASGGTGAGETQYF.

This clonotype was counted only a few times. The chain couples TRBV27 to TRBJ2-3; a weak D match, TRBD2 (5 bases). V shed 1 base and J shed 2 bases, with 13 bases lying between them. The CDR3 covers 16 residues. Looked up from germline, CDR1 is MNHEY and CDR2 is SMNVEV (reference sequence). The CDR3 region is CASSLYPRRYTDTQYF. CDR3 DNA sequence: TGTGCCAGCAGTTTATACCCCAGGAGGTACACAGATACGCAGTATTTT.

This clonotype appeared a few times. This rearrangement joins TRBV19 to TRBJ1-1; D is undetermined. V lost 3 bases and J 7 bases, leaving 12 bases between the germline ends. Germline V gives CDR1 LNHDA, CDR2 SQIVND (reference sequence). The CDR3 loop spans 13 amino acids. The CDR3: CASSITVINEAFF. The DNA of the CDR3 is TGTGCCAGTAGTATTACAGTTATTAATGAAGCTTTCTTT.

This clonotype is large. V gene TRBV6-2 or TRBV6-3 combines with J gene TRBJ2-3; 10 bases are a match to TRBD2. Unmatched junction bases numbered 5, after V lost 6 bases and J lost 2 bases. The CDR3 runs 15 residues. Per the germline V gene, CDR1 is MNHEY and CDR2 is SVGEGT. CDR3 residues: CASSRGLADTDTQYF. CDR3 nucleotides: TGTGCCAGCAGCCGAGGACTAGCGGACACAGATACGCAGTATTTT.

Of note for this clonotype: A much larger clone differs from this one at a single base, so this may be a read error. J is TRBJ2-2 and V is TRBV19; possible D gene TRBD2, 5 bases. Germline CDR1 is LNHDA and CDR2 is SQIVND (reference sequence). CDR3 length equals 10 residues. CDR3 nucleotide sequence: TGTGCCTCCTACACCGGGGAGCTGTCTTTT. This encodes CASYTGELSF.

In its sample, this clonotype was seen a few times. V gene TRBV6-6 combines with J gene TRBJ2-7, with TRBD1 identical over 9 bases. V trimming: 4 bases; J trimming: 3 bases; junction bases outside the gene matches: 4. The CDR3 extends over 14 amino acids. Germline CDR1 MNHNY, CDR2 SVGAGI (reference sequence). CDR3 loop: CASSSQGQGYEQYF. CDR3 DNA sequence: TGTGCCAGCAGTTCTCAGGGACAGGGCTACGAGCAGTACTTC.

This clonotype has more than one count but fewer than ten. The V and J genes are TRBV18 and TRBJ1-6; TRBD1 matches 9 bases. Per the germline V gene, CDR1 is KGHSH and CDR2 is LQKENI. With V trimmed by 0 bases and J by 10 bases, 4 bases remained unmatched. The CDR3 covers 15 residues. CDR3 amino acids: CASSPPTGGRSPLHF. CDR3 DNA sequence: TGTGCCAGCTCACCACCGACAGGGGGTAGATCACCCCTCCACTTT.